This T cell receptor beta chain came from a study of monozygotic twins with inflammatory bowel disease. General study points: Separate T cell subtypes could not be resolved from one another. For IBD, no single strong associated signal or clonotype was supported.

CDR3 length: 13 residues. The germline V gene has CDR1 SGHNT and CDR2 YENEEA. In the case of this clonotype: Its cognate antigen is unknown.

The template-switching step introduced UMIs that carried a 6-nucleotide sample barcode. Using the 5' RACE reads, TCRdb records one entry per CDR3 protein without DNA. The sample has approximately 210,000 distinct CDR3 sequences. This receptor was identified in a human donor with ulcerative colitis or Crohn's disease, or a healthy co-twin of an affected twin (not recorded which). The chain links TRBV11-3 to TRBJ2-3. Material for sequencing was blood. The CDR3 protein is CASSFINTDTQYF.